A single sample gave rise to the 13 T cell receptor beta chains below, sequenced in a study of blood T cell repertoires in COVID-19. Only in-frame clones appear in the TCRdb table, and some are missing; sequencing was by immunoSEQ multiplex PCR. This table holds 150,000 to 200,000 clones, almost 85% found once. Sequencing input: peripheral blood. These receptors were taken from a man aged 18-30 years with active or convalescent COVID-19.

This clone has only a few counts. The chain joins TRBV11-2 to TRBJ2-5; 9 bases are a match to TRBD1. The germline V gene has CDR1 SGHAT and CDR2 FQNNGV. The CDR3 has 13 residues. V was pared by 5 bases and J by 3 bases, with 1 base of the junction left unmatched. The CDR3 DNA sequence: TGTGCCAGCAGCGGGGACAGGGAAGAGACCCAGTACTTC. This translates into CASSGDREETQYF.

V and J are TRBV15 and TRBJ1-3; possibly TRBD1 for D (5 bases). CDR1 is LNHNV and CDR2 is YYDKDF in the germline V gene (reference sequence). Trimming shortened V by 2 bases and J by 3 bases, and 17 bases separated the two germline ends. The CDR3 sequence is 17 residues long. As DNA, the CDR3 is TGTGCCACCAGCAGATGGGGCAGGGTGGTGGATGGAAACACCATATATTTT. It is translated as CATSRWGRVVDGNTIYF.

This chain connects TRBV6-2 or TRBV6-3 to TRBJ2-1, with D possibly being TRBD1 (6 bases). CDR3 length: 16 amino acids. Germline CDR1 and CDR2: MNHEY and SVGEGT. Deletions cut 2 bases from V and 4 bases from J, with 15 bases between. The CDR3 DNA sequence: TGTGCCAGCAGTTACAGTCGGGACACCCCATACAATGAGCAGTTCTTC. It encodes CASSYSRDTPYNEQFF.

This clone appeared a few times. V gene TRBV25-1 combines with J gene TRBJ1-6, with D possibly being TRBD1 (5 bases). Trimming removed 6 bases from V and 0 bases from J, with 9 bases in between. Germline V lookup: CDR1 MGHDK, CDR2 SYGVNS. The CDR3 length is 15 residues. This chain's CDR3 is CASRTGSSYNSPLHF. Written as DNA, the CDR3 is TGTGCCAGCAGAACAGGTAGCTCCTATAATTCACCCCTCCACTTT.

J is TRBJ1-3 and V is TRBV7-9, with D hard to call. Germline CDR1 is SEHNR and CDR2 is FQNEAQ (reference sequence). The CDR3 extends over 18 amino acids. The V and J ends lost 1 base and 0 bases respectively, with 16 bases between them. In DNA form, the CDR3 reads TGTGCCAGCAGCTTAGGGGCTAACGGATTCGTCTCTGGAAACACCATATATTTT. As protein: CASSLGANGFVSGNTIYF.

The DNA of the CDR3 is TGTGCCAGCAGCTTACGCACTAGGCGGGAGATCCACGAGCAGTACTTC. It codes for CASSLRTRREIHEQYF. The V gene is TRBV7-2, the J gene TRBJ2-7; 7 bases fit TRBD2. Germline CDR1 SGHTA, CDR2 FQGNSA. This CDR3 is 16 amino acids long. The trim removed 2 bases at V and 5 bases at J, leaving 12 bases unmatched.

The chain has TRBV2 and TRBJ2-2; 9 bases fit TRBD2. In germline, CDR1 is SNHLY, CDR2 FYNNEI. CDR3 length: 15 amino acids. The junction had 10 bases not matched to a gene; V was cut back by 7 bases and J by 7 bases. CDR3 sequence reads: CASTERSGRNGELFF. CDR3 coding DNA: TGTGCCAGCACAGAACGAAGCGGGAGGAACGGGGAGCTGTTTTTT.

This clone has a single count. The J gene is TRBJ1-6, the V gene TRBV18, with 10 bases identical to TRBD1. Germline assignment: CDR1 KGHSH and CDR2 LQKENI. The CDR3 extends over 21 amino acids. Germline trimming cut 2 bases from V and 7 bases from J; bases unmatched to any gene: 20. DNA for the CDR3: TGTGCCAGCTCACCAAGTGGGTTTCGGGACAGGGGCTCCTTGAGGAATTCACCCCTCCACTTT. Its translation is CASSPSGFRDRGSLRNSPLHF. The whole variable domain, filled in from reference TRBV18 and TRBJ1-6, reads NAGVMQNPRHLVRRRGQEARLRCSPMKGHSHVYWYRQLPEEGLKFMVYLQKENIIDESGMPKERFSAEFPKEGPSILRIQQVVRGDSAAYFCASSPSGFRDRGSLRNSPLHFGNGTRLTVT.

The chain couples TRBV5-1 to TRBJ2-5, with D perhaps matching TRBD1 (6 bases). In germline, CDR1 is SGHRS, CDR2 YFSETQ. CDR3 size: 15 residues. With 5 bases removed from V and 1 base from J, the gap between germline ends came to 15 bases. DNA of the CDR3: TGCGCCAGCAGTAAGGCCCTGGACAGCCAAGAGACCCAGTACTTC. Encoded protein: CASSKALDSQETQYF.

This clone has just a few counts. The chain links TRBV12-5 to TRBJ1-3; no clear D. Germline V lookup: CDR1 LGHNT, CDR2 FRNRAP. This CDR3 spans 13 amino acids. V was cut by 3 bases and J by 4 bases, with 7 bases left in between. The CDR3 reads CASGFGLGNTIYF. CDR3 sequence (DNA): TGTGCTAGTGGTTTCGGACTCGGAAACACCATATATTTT.

CDR3 in DNA: TGTGCCAGCAGTGAGCGGGGGGCTACTTCACCCCTCCACTTT. This translates into CASSERGATSPLHF. The chain has TRBV6-4 and TRBJ1-6; possibly TRBD1 for D (6 bases). Per the germline V gene, CDR1 is MRHNA and CDR2 is SNTAGT. There are 14 residues in the CDR3. Between the trimmed V and J ends, which lost 3 bases and 9 bases, there was a span of 12 bases.

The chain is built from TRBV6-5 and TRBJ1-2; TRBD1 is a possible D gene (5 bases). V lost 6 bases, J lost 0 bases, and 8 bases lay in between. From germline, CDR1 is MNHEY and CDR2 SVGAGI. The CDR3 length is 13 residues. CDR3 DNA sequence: TGTGCCAGCAGCCCGGGGGCTAACTATGGCTACACCTTC. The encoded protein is CASSPGANYGYTF.

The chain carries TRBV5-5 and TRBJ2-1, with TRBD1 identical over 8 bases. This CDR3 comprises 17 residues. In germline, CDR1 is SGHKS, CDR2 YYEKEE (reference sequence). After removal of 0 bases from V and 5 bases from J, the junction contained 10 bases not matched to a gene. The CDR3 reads CASSLAAFRRGHNEQFF. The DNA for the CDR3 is TGTGCCAGCAGCTTGGCCGCTTTCCGCAGGGGGCACAATGAGCAGTTCTTC.